This note documents a single TCR beta chain sequence. Its antigen is still unknown. The sample is drawn from a study of OX40 agonist ivuxolimab in advanced cancers. Study observations and caveats: In CD8+ T cells, expanded clones were on average more numerous than in CD4+. Which antigen the expanded peripheral T cells recognized is unknown.

The germline CDR1 and CDR2 sequences are LGHNA and YNFKEQ. CDR3 size: 15 residues. The ends were cut back, 0 bases at V and 7 bases at J, with 16 bases in the middle. The protocol was immunoSEQ multiplex PCR, while the TCRdb copy is restricted to in-frame clones and leaves out a portion. The table has approximately 23,000 clones, around 80% seen once. Samples were taken at baseline and on day 1 of cycles 4 and 7. This sequence joins TRBV4-2 and TRBJ2-7, with a weak D call TRBD1 (5 bases). Here the sequenced sample was CD4+ or CD8+ T cells sorted from blood, taken in a trial of the OX40 agonist ivuxolimab. This TCR was sampled from an adult with an advanced solid tumor such as melanoma, head and neck, liver or kidney cancer. For the CDR3, the DNA is TGTGCCAGCAGCCAAGATCTTTCCAGGGTCGAAGAGCAGTACTTC. Protein product: CASSQDLSRVEEQYF.